Listed below are T cell receptor beta chains from one sample, sequenced in a study of OX40 agonist ivuxolimab in advanced cancers. Data came from immunoSEQ multiplex PCR; TCRdb stores just in-frame clones and leaves some out. The table includes 98,000 or so clones, roughly nine tenths detected once. This specimen was CD4+ or CD8+ T cells sorted from blood, taken in a trial of the OX40 agonist ivuxolimab. These TCRs come from an adult with an advanced solid tumor such as melanoma, head and neck, liver or kidney cancer. Each CDR3 is given with its conserved first and last residue. Fields, in order: J gene, D gene, clone size, V gene, CDR3 protein, CDR3 DNA. A D gene is named only where the DNA matches it firmly. Rows may omit the clone size; those that give it use once, few, many or a size class.

j_gene: TRBJ2-1; d_gene: TRBD2; abundance: -; v_gene: TRBV7-2; CDR3aa: CASRSFQRELNEQFF; CDR3nt: TGTGCCAGCAGAAGTTTCCAGCGGGAGTTGAATGAGCAGTTCTTC
j_gene: TRBJ2-5; d_gene: -; abundance: -; v_gene: TRBV2; CDR3aa: CASSENQETQYF; CDR3nt: TGTGCCAGCTCAGAGAACCAAGAGACCCAGTACTTC
j_gene: TRBJ2-1; d_gene: TRBD2; abundance: once; v_gene: TRBV5-1; CDR3aa: CASSALSGISYNEQFF; CDR3nt: TGCGCCAGTAGTGCCCTAAGCGGGATCTCCTACAATGAGCAGTTCTTC
j_gene: TRBJ1-1; d_gene: -; abundance: -; v_gene: TRBV28; CDR3aa: CASSYQGLVTEAFF; CDR3nt: TGTGCCAGCAGTTACCAGGGGCTGGTCACTGAAGCTTTCTTT
j_gene: TRBJ2-1; d_gene: -; abundance: -; v_gene: TRBV7-7; CDR3aa: CASSLGAGTDNEQFF; CDR3nt: TGTGCTAGCAGCTTGGGGGCGGGTACGGACAATGAGCAGTTCTTC
j_gene: TRBJ1-1; d_gene: TRBD1; abundance: -; v_gene: TRBV7-9; CDR3aa: CASSPGTGKTEAFF; CDR3nt: TGTGCCAGCAGCCCCGGGACAGGAAAAACTGAAGCTTTCTTT
j_gene: TRBJ1-4; d_gene: -; abundance: -; v_gene: TRBV6-1; CDR3aa: CASKGREEKLFF; CDR3nt: TGTGCCAGCAAGGGCAGGGAAGAAAAACTGTTTTTT
j_gene: TRBJ1-1; d_gene: -; abundance: -; v_gene: TRBV6-5; CDR3aa: CASSHVVQNTEAFF; CDR3nt: TGTGCCAGCAGTCACGTTGTCCAGAACACTGAAGCTTTCTTT
j_gene: TRBJ2-2; d_gene: -; abundance: -; v_gene: TRBV28; CDR3aa: CASSLPKVTGELFF; CDR3nt: TGTGCCAGCAGTTTACCCAAAGTCACCGGGGAGCTGTTTTTT
j_gene: TRBJ1-3; d_gene: -; abundance: -; v_gene: TRBV6-1; CDR3aa: CASRAGPGNTIYF; CDR3nt: TGTGCCAGCAGGGCAGGGCCTGGAAACACCATATATTTT
j_gene: TRBJ2-5; d_gene: TRBD1; abundance: -; v_gene: TRBV10-3; CDR3aa: CAISWDSRQETQYF; CDR3nt: TGTGCCATCAGTTGGGACAGCCGCCAAGAGACCCAGTACTTC
j_gene: TRBJ1-2; d_gene: TRBD1; abundance: -; v_gene: TRBV9; CDR3aa: CASSTTGNYGYTF; CDR3nt: TGTGCCAGCAGCACGACAGGGAACTATGGCTACACCTTC
j_gene: TRBJ2-3; d_gene: TRBD2; abundance: -; v_gene: TRBV6-5; CDR3aa: CASSYLGAGGGDTQYF; CDR3nt: TGTGCCAGCAGTTATTTGGGGGCGGGAGGGGGAGATACGCAGTATTTT
j_gene: TRBJ1-1; d_gene: -; abundance: -; v_gene: TRBV6-1; CDR3aa: CASSANSGRGNEAFF; CDR3nt: TGTGCCAGCAGTGCGAACTCTGGCCGAGGAAATGAAGCTTTCTTT
j_gene: TRBJ2-1; d_gene: TRBD2; abundance: -; v_gene: TRBV7-2; CDR3aa: CASSLASGAYNEQFF; CDR3nt: TGTGCCAGCAGCCTCGCTAGCGGGGCCTACAATGAGCAGTTCTTC
j_gene: TRBJ1-5; d_gene: -; abundance: -; v_gene: TRBV15; CDR3aa: CATSREGRGRPQHF; CDR3nt: TGTGCCACCAGCAGAGAGGGCAGGGGCCGGCCCCAGCATTTT
j_gene: TRBJ2-3; d_gene: TRBD2; abundance: once; v_gene: TRBV28; CDR3aa: CASSYSWWSGSGHTQYF; CDR3nt: TGTGCCAGCAGTTATTCTTGGTGGAGCGGGAGCGGCCATACGCAGTATTTT
j_gene: TRBJ2-1; d_gene: -; abundance: few; v_gene: TRBV4-1; CDR3aa: CASTTRTNEQFF; CDR3nt: TGCGCCAGCACCACCAGGACCAATGAGCAGTTCTTC
j_gene: TRBJ1-1; d_gene: -; abundance: -; v_gene: TRBV4-3; CDR3aa: CASSQAPPGGFEAFF; CDR3nt: TGCGCCAGCAGCCAAGCCCCTCCCGGGGGGTTTGAAGCTTTCTTT
j_gene: TRBJ1-5; d_gene: -; abundance: -; v_gene: TRBV10-3; CDR3aa: CAISSEVNQPQHF; CDR3nt: TGTGCCATCAGTTCAGAGGTAAATCAGCCCCAGCATTTT
j_gene: TRBJ2-3; d_gene: -; abundance: -; v_gene: TRBV19; CDR3aa: CASSNIGLVGTDTQYF; CDR3nt: TGTGCCAGTAGTAACATCGGGTTGGTTGGTACAGATACGCAGTATTTT
j_gene: TRBJ1-4; d_gene: -; abundance: -; v_gene: TRBV28; CDR3aa: CASSRRGATNEKLFF; CDR3nt: TGTGCCAGCAGTCGACGAGGGGCAACTAATGAAAAACTGTTTTTT
j_gene: TRBJ1-3; d_gene: -; abundance: -; v_gene: TRBV11-2; CDR3aa: CASSPWTTNSGNTIYF; CDR3nt: TGTGCCAGCAGCCCGTGGACTACTAACTCTGGAAACACCATATATTTT
j_gene: TRBJ2-3; d_gene: -; abundance: -; v_gene: TRBV7-3; CDR3aa: CASSPGGPNTDTQYF; CDR3nt: TGTGCCAGCAGCCCCGGGGGACCGAACACAGATACGCAGTATTTT
j_gene: TRBJ2-2; d_gene: -; abundance: -; v_gene: TRBV5-1; CDR3aa: CASRPGANTGELFF; CDR3nt: TGCGCCAGCAGGCCCGGTGCTAACACCGGGGAGCTGTTTTTT
j_gene: TRBJ1-2; d_gene: -; abundance: -; v_gene: TRBV4-2; CDR3aa: CASSQGHDGYTF; CDR3nt: TGTGCCAGCAGCCAAGGACACGATGGCTACACCTTC
j_gene: TRBJ2-2; d_gene: -; abundance: -; v_gene: TRBV7-3; CDR3aa: CASSPGTVNTGELFF; CDR3nt: TGTGCCAGCAGCCCTGGGACGGTGAACACCGGGGAGCTGTTTTTT
j_gene: TRBJ2-7; d_gene: -; abundance: -; v_gene: TRBV4-1; CDR3aa: CASSQDRRPYEQYF; CDR3nt: TGCGCCAGCAGCCAAGACAGAAGGCCCTACGAGCAGTACTTC
j_gene: TRBJ1-2; d_gene: TRBD1; abundance: -; v_gene: TRBV5-1; CDR3aa: CASSWDRGQDGYTF; CDR3nt: TGCGCCAGCAGCTGGGACAGGGGGCAGGATGGCTACACCTTC
j_gene: TRBJ2-3; d_gene: -; abundance: -; v_gene: TRBV23-1; CDR3aa: CASPTSTDTQYF; CDR3nt: TGCGCCAGCCCCACGTCAACAGATACGCAGTATTTT
j_gene: TRBJ1-1; d_gene: -; abundance: -; v_gene: TRBV4-3; CDR3aa: CASSQDVLGGTEAFF; CDR3nt: TGCGCCAGCAGCCAAGATGTGCTGGGAGGGACTGAAGCTTTCTTT
j_gene: TRBJ2-3; d_gene: TRBD2; abundance: -; v_gene: TRBV28; CDR3aa: CASRTSGSGTDTQYF; CDR3nt: TGTGCCAGCAGGACTAGCGGGAGCGGCACAGATACGCAGTATTTT
j_gene: TRBJ1-4; d_gene: -; abundance: -; v_gene: TRBV4-2; CDR3aa: CASSQDKDIPYEKLFF; CDR3nt: TGTGCCAGCAGCCAAGATAAGGACATTCCCTATGAAAAACTGTTTTTT
j_gene: TRBJ2-5; d_gene: -; abundance: -; v_gene: TRBV7-8; CDR3aa: CASSLRPLGTQYF; CDR3nt: TGTGCCAGCAGCTTACGTCCCCTAGGGACCCAGTACTTC
j_gene: TRBJ2-1; d_gene: TRBD2; abundance: -; v_gene: TRBV13; CDR3aa: CASRLAGGHNEQFF; CDR3nt: TGTGCCAGCCGTCTAGCGGGAGGACACAATGAGCAGTTCTTC
j_gene: TRBJ2-1; d_gene: -; abundance: -; v_gene: TRBV10-3; CDR3aa: CATQASSVSPRAEQFF; CDR3nt: TGTGCCACCCAAGCTAGTAGTGTCTCCCCTAGAGCTGAGCAGTTCTTC
j_gene: TRBJ2-3; d_gene: TRBD2; abundance: -; v_gene: TRBV7-8; CDR3aa: CASSSGLAGGTDTQYF; CDR3nt: TGTGCCAGCAGCTCCGGACTAGCGGGAGGCACAGATACGCAGTATTTT
j_gene: TRBJ2-3; d_gene: -; abundance: -; v_gene: TRBV5-1; CDR3aa: CASSLRGDEQYF; CDR3nt: TGCGCCAGCAGCTTAAGGGGGGACGAGCAGTATTTT
j_gene: TRBJ1-5; d_gene: -; abundance: -; v_gene: TRBV18; CDR3aa: CASSPGHNQGPQHF; CDR3nt: TGTGCCAGCTCACCGGGGCATAATCAGGGCCCCCAGCATTTT
j_gene: TRBJ2-4; d_gene: -; abundance: -; v_gene: TRBV25-1; CDR3aa: CATTPSAGGKNIQYF; CDR3nt: TGTGCCACTACCCCTAGCGCAGGAGGCAAAAACATTCAGTACTTC
j_gene: TRBJ2-3; d_gene: -; abundance: -; v_gene: TRBV27; CDR3aa: CASSFLGYTDTQYF; CDR3nt: TGTGCCAGCAGTTTTCTAGGGTACACAGATACGCAGTATTTT
j_gene: TRBJ2-6; d_gene: -; abundance: -; v_gene: TRBV6-4; CDR3aa: CASSDRTPDLTVQSSGANVLTF; CDR3nt: TGTGCCAGCAGTGACAGGACCCCGGACTTGACGGTGCAGAGCTCTGGGGCCAACGTCCTGACTTTC
j_gene: TRBJ2-2; d_gene: TRBD1; abundance: -; v_gene: TRBV19; CDR3aa: CATRGQGDTGELFF; CDR3nt: TGTGCCACCAGAGGACAGGGAGATACCGGGGAGCTGTTTTTT
j_gene: TRBJ1-1; d_gene: -; abundance: -; v_gene: TRBV27; CDR3aa: CASSGAIGSMNTEAFF; CDR3nt: TGTGCCAGCAGTGGCGCTATCGGGAGCATGAACACTGAAGCTTTCTTT
j_gene: TRBJ2-2; d_gene: -; abundance: -; v_gene: TRBV5-4; CDR3aa: CASSFDRELFF; CDR3nt: TGTGCCAGCAGCTTCGACCGGGAGCTGTTTTTT
j_gene: TRBJ2-3; d_gene: -; abundance: -; v_gene: TRBV30; CDR3aa: CAWSPLADTQYF; CDR3nt: TGTGCCTGGAGCCCACTAGCAGATACGCAGTATTTT
j_gene: TRBJ1-1; d_gene: -; abundance: -; v_gene: TRBV19; CDR3aa: CASHGQRGTEAFF; CDR3nt: TGTGCCAGTCACGGTCAGCGGGGCACTGAAGCTTTCTTT
j_gene: TRBJ2-5; d_gene: TRBD2; abundance: -; v_gene: TRBV28; CDR3aa: CASSLPPLAGEETQYF; CDR3nt: TGTGCCAGCAGTCTCCCCCCGCTAGCGGGGGAAGAGACCCAGTACTTC
j_gene: TRBJ2-3; d_gene: TRBD2; abundance: -; v_gene: TRBV7-3; CDR3aa: CASSLVAGARDTQYF; CDR3nt: TGTGCCAGCAGCTTAGTGGCGGGAGCCAGAGATACGCAGTATTTT
j_gene: TRBJ1-2; d_gene: -; abundance: -; v_gene: TRBV4-1; CDR3aa: CASSQDDRPNYGYTF; CDR3nt: TGCGCCAGCAGCCAAGATGACAGGCCGAACTATGGCTACACCTTC
j_gene: TRBJ1-4; d_gene: -; abundance: -; v_gene: TRBV30; CDR3aa: CAWSRGGANEKLFF; CDR3nt: TGTGCCTGGAGCAGGGGAGGGGCTAATGAAAAACTGTTTTTT
j_gene: TRBJ1-4; d_gene: -; abundance: few; v_gene: TRBV19; CDR3aa: CASSIWQLNEKLFF; CDR3nt: TGTGCCAGTAGTATTTGGCAGCTCAATGAAAAACTGTTTTTT
j_gene: TRBJ1-4; d_gene: -; abundance: -; v_gene: TRBV6-6; CDR3aa: CASSRGEGQGWEKLFF; CDR3nt: TGTGCCAGCAGCCGGGGAGAGGGGCAAGGTTGGGAAAAACTGTTTTTT
j_gene: TRBJ1-1; d_gene: -; abundance: once; v_gene: TRBV6-6; CDR3aa: CASSPAVGGEAFF; CDR3nt: TGTGCCAGCAGCCCCGCCGTGGGAGGTGAAGCTTTCTTT
j_gene: TRBJ1-1; d_gene: -; abundance: -; v_gene: TRBV6-4; CDR3aa: CASSDSKNTEAFF; CDR3nt: TGTGCCAGCAGTGACTCGAAAAACACTGAAGCTTTCTTT
j_gene: TRBJ2-1; d_gene: TRBD2; abundance: -; v_gene: TRBV5-1; CDR3aa: CASSLTSGVSYNEQFF; CDR3nt: TGCGCCAGCAGTTTGACTAGCGGGGTTTCCTACAATGAGCAGTTCTTC
j_gene: TRBJ2-5; d_gene: -; abundance: -; v_gene: TRBV7-9; CDR3aa: CASSVWTTLPFQETQYF; CDR3nt: TGTGCCAGCAGCGTCTGGACTACACTTCCGTTCCAAGAGACCCAGTACTTC
j_gene: TRBJ1-5; d_gene: -; abundance: -; v_gene: TRBV18; CDR3aa: CASSPQGNSNQPQHF; CDR3nt: TGTGCCAGCTCACCACAGGGGAATAGCAATCAGCCCCAGCATTTT
j_gene: TRBJ2-3; d_gene: TRBD2; abundance: -; v_gene: TRBV6-5; CDR3aa: CASSPLAGRTDTQYF; CDR3nt: TGTGCCAGCAGCCCGCTAGCGGGAAGGACAGATACGCAGTATTTT
j_gene: TRBJ1-1; d_gene: -; abundance: -; v_gene: TRBV5-8; CDR3aa: CASSPRRGSTEAFF; CDR3nt: TGTGCCAGCAGCCCGAGGAGGGGCAGCACTGAAGCTTTCTTT